The 26 T cell receptor beta chains below come from one sample, sequenced in a study of OX40 agonist ivuxolimab in advanced cancers. The library was generated by the immunoSEQ multiplex PCR assay. Drawn from immuneACCESS, this table holds only the in-frame rearrangements with V and J called that TCRdb kept. Clones are partly lost; checked studies trace under half to an unresolved V gene and leave the rest unexplained. In this sample the table shows about 50,000 clones, approximately 93% of which occur a single time. The top ten constitute 15% to 20% of the sample. The sample consisted of CD4+ or CD8+ T cells sorted from blood, taken in a trial of the OX40 agonist ivuxolimab. The source of these receptors is an adult with an advanced solid tumor such as melanoma, head and neck, liver or kidney cancer.

The rearrangement links TRBV5-4 to TRBJ2-1, with TRBD2 matching 8 bases. Germline lookup yields CDR1 SGHNT and CDR2 YYREEE (reference sequence). The V and J ends lost 4 bases and 4 bases, in that order; junction bases with no gene match: 10. The CDR3 runs to 16 residues. Here the CDR3 reads CASSLGLALGYNEQFF. The CDR3 DNA is TGTGCCAGCAGCCTCGGACTAGCACTGGGTTACAATGAGCAGTTCTTC.

The chain has TRBV11-2 and TRBJ1-5; maybe TRBD1 (6 bases). V was cut by 1 base and J by 7 bases, with 17 bases left in between. CDR3 size: 16 residues. Germline-derived CDR1 and CDR2 are SGHAT and FQNNGV. The CDR3: CASSLVGGIGHQPQHF. CDR3 in DNA: TGTGCCAGCAGCTTAGTAGGGGGGATTGGGCACCAGCCCCAGCATTTT.

This rearrangement joins TRBV5-8 to TRBJ2-2; 7 bases are a match to TRBD1. This CDR3 is built from 15 residues. Looked up from germline, CDR1 is SGHTS and CDR2 is YDEGEE. Trimming at V came to 3 bases and at J to 7 bases, leaving 9 bases not matched to a gene. This CDR3 is CASSSGTATVGELFF. The CDR3 nucleotides are TGTGCCAGCAGCTCCGGGACAGCCACCGTCGGGGAGCTGTTTTTT.

V and J are TRBV6-6 and TRBJ2-7, with 9 bases that match TRBD2. This CDR3 is built from 12 residues. Germline CDR1 MNHNY, CDR2 SVGAGI (reference sequence). The junction had 3 bases not matched to a gene; V was cut back by 3 bases and J by 9 bases. The CDR3 spells CASSYEREVQYF. The CDR3 DNA reads TGTGCCAGCAGTTATGAGCGGGAGGTGCAGTACTTC.

The chain links TRBV28 to TRBJ1-6, with TRBD1 as a possible D gene (5 bases). This CDR3 is built from 15 residues. V lost 5 bases to trimming and J lost 10 bases, with 18 bases between them. Germline V gives CDR1 MDHEN, CDR2 SYDVKM. CDR3 residues: CASSAPRGGKSPLHF. DNA for the CDR3: TGTGCCAGCAGTGCGCCCCGGGGGGGGAAATCACCCCTCCACTTT.

This clone was detected once. The chain is built from TRBV30 and TRBJ2-1; maybe TRBD2 (6 bases). CDR1 is GTSNPN, CDR2 SVGIG, per germline (reference sequence). The V end lost 2 bases, the J end lost 8 bases, and 22 bases lay between the germline ends. CDR3 length: 16 residues. CDR3 protein: CAWSKWVAEAPYEQFF. The CDR3 nucleotides read TGTGCCTGGAGTAAGTGGGTAGCGGAAGCCCCCTATGAGCAGTTCTTC.

This chain connects TRBV6-5 to TRBJ2-7; no firm D call. Per germline, CDR1 MNHEY and CDR2 SVGAGI. V dropped 10 bases and J dropped 1 base, with 14 bases sitting between them. This CDR3 has 13 amino acids. CDR3 nucleotides: TGTGCCACCCGACCTACCGCATCCTACGAGCAGTACTTC. Translated, it gives CATRPTASYEQYF.

The chain combines TRBV13 with TRBJ2-1; the D gene is possibly TRBD2 (6 bases). The CDR3 sequence is 12 residues long. The V gene lost 8 bases and the J gene lost 7 bases, with 12 bases spanning the gap. Germline V CDR1 and CDR2: PRHDT, FYEKMQ (reference sequence). The CDR3 region has the DNA TGTGCCAGCCGGGACGGGGGTAATGAGCAGTTCTTC. It encodes CASRDGGNEQFF.

The chain is built from TRBV4-3 and TRBJ2-5; 7 bases match TRBD1. The tail of the sequence fits TRBJ2-7 better, so the J call may be wrong. The CDR3 contains 14 residues. The germline gives CDR1 LGHNA, CDR2 YSLEER. The chain's CDR3 is CASSQLQGPYEQYF. As DNA, the CDR3 is TGCGCCAGCAGCCAATTACAGGGGCCTTACGAGCAGTACTTC.

The CDR3 reads CASSPPTGGDEQYF. CDR3 bases: TGTGCCAGCAGCCCGCCAACAGGGGGGGACGAGCAGTACTTC. The V and J genes are TRBV7-6 and TRBJ2-7; D might be TRBD1 (8 bases). Germline CDR1 SGHVS, CDR2 FNYEAQ. V gave up 5 bases and J gave up 5 bases, with 16 bases separating them. The CDR3 sequence is 14 residues long. Supplemented by reference TRBV7-6 and TRBJ2-7, the full variable domain reads GAGVSQSPRYKVTKRGQDVALRCDPISGHVSLYWYRQALGQGPEFLTYFNYEAQQDKSGLPNDRFSAERPEGSISTLTIQRTEQRDSAMYRCASSPPTGGDEQYFGPGTRLTVT.

The chain employs TRBV19 and TRBJ1-5; D not resolved. The V end was cut by 3 bases, the J end by 1 base, with 7 bases between. CDR1 and CDR2 from the germline V gene are LNHDA and SQIVND (reference sequence). The CDR3 covers 14 residues. The CDR3 coding sequence is TGTGCCAGTAGTATGTACGGGAGCAATCAGCCCCAGCATTTT. Protein product: CASSMYGSNQPQHF.

The V gene is TRBV5-6, the J gene TRBJ1-5; TRBD1 might be the D (5 bases). This CDR3 has 17 residues. V lost 0 bases and J 4 bases, leaving 17 bases between the germline ends. Germline V gene sequence: CDR1 SGHDT, CDR2 YYEEEE. CDR3 sequence reads: CASSLGFRRGGNQPQHF. The CDR3 region has the DNA TGTGCCAGCAGCTTGGGGTTTAGGAGGGGTGGTAATCAGCCCCAGCATTTT.

The CDR3 loop reads CASSRRDGNTGELFF. CDR3 DNA: TGTGCCAGCAGTCGCCGGGACGGGAACACCGGGGAGCTGTTTTTT. The genes are TRBV5-6 and TRBJ2-2; D tentatively reads TRBD1 or TRBD2 (5 bases each). Trimming stripped 5 bases from V and 1 base from J, with 12 bases between. Germline values: CDR1 SGHDT, CDR2 YYEEEE. The CDR3 extends over 15 amino acids.

The chain links TRBV5-6 to TRBJ2-3, with D tentatively TRBD2 (6 bases). Germline V CDR1 and CDR2: SGHDT, YYEEEE. Trimming took 2 bases from V and 7 from J, leaving 17 bases between them. There are 15 residues in the CDR3. The CDR3 nucleotides read TGTGCCAGCAGCTTCGGGACCCCCGGAGGGTATACGCAGTATTTT. Translated: CASSFGTPGGYTQYF.

The rearrangement links TRBV27 to TRBJ1-5; TRBD1 matches at 9 bases. Germline trimming cut 0 bases from V and 6 bases from J; bases unmatched to any gene: 6. Germline V gene data show CDR1 as MNHEY and CDR2 as SMNVEV (reference sequence). There are 16 residues in the CDR3. In nucleotides, the CDR3 is TGTGCCAGCAGTTTATCATCGGACAGGGGTGTTCAGCCCCAGCATTTT. This translates into CASSLSSDRGVQPQHF.

The V and J genes are TRBV7-2 and TRBJ2-7; D call uncertain. The CDR3 is made up of 14 amino acids. V gave up 4 bases and J gave up 0 bases, with 10 bases separating them. Germline V gene sequence: CDR1 SGHTA, CDR2 FQGNSA. CDR3 sequence: CASSSDSSSYEQYF. CDR3 sequence (DNA): TGTGCCAGCAGCTCAGACTCGAGCTCCTACGAGCAGTACTTC.

V gene TRBV7-8 combines with J gene TRBJ2-2; 11 positions match TRBD2. V shed 11 bases, J shed 6 bases, and the junction held 11 bases outside the gene matches. The CDR3 is 15 amino acids. The germline V gene encodes CDR1 SGHVS and CDR2 FQNEAQ. CDR3 DNA sequence: TGTGCCGGTAGACTAGCGGGGACAGTGGCCGGGGAGCTGTTTTTT. It yields the protein CAGRLAGTVAGELFF.

CDR3 amino acids: CASSHYLSGGGTDTQYF. CDR3 nucleotide sequence: TGTGCCAGCAGCCACTACTTAAGCGGGGGGGGCACAGATACGCAGTATTTT. The chain uses TRBV28 and TRBJ2-3, with 10 bases that match TRBD2. CDR3 length equals 17 residues. Germline lookup yields CDR1 MDHEN and CDR2 SYDVKM. With V trimmed by 6 bases and J by 1 base, 10 bases remained unmatched.

V and J are TRBV28 and TRBJ2-7; D remains unclear. Germline V gives CDR1 MDHEN, CDR2 SYDVKM. The ends were cut back, 5 bases at V and 4 bases at J, with 27 bases in the middle. This CDR3 region has 18 residues. The CDR3 here is CASSLGPSRPPTPYEQYF. In DNA, the CDR3 is TGTGCCAGCAGTCTCGGCCCTTCTCGGCCCCCCACCCCTTACGAGCAGTACTTC.

V usage is TRBV25-1 and J usage is TRBJ2-1; D uncertain. CDR3 size: 12 residues. CDR1 is MGHDK and CDR2 is SYGVNS in the germline V gene. Trimming cost V 4 bases and J 7 bases, with 8 bases left between them. CDR3 loop: CASSGALNEQFF. Here the CDR3 DNA reads TGTGCCAGCAGTGGCGCGTTAAATGAGCAGTTCTTC. Full variable domain (rest looked up from reference TRBV25-1 and TRBJ2-1): EADIYQTPRYLVIGTGKKITLECSQTMGHDKMYWYQQDPGMELHLIHYSYGVNSTEKGDLSSESTVSRIRTEHFPLTLESARPSHTSQYLCASSGALNEQFFGPGTRLTVL.

The genes are TRBV27 and TRBJ1-1, with 7 bases aligning to TRBD1. Germline-derived CDR1 and CDR2 are MNHEY and SMNVEV (reference sequence). The ends lost 6 bases at V and 3 bases at J; junction bases unmatched: 7. The CDR3 is 14 amino acids. The CDR3 DNA sequence: TGTGCCAGCAGCCTCGGAGGGGGCGACACTGAAGCTTTCTTT. This gives the protein CASSLGGGDTEAFF.

The V gene is TRBV28, the J gene TRBJ2-7, with 7 positions matching TRBD1. The CDR3 is 14 residues long. Trimming cost V 2 bases and J 3 bases; bases outside gene matches: 4. Per germline, CDR1 MDHEN and CDR2 SYDVKM. The CDR3 DNA sequence: TGTGCCAGCAGTTTAATTGACAGGGACTACGAGCAGTACTTC. This codes for CASSLIDRDYEQYF. Looking up the rest from reference TRBV28 and TRBJ2-7 gives the full variable domain: DVKVTQSSRYLVKRTGEKVFLECVQDMDHENMFWYRQDPGLGLRLIYFSYDVKMKEKGDIPEGYSVSREKKERFSLILESASTNQTSMYLCASSLIDRDYEQYFGPGTRLTVT.

The chain joins TRBV21-1 to TRBJ1-1. TRBV21-1 constitutes a pseudogene. The CDR3 is 15 amino acids. The CDR3 protein is CASSKERSRNTEAFF. DNA for the CDR3: TGTGCCAGCAGCAAAGAGCGGTCGAGGAACACTGAAGCTTTCTTT.

This clone was seen only once. The rearrangement uses TRBV11-2 and TRBJ2-1, with D perhaps being TRBD1 or TRBD2 (5 bases each). Trimming stripped 5 bases from V and 0 bases from J, with 14 bases between. The CDR3 consists of 16 residues. The germline V gene encodes CDR1 SGHAT and CDR2 FQNNGV. The CDR3 loop is CASSPRDRGSYNEQFF. The CDR3 nucleotides read TGTGCCAGCAGCCCCCGGGACCGGGGCTCCTACAATGAGCAGTTCTTC. The full variable domain, rest sourced from reference TRBV11-2 and TRBJ2-1, is EAGVAQSPRYKIIEKRQSVAFWCNPISGHATLYWYQQILGQGPKLLIQFQNNGVVDDSQLPKDRFSAERLKGVDSTLKIQPAKLEDSAVYLCASSPRDRGSYNEQFFGPGTRLTVL.

This clone was found once. The chain uses TRBV28 and TRBJ2-3; D gene ambiguous. The V end lost 2 bases, the J end lost 0 bases, and 9 bases lay between the germline ends. The CDR3 length is 15 residues. From germline, CDR1 is MDHEN and CDR2 SYDVKM. This CDR3 is CASSLQSPSTDTQYF. CDR3 coding DNA: TGTGCCAGCAGTTTACAGAGTCCTAGCACAGATACGCAGTATTTT.

The genes are TRBV19 and TRBJ2-7; 8 nucleotides align to TRBD2. V lost 1 base to trimming and J lost 2 bases; unmatched junction nucleotides: 13. CDR1 LNHDA and CDR2 SQIVND come from the germline V gene (reference sequence). This CDR3 has 18 residues. DNA of the CDR3: TGTGCCAGTAGTATAGTTCTCCCCCCGAGCGGGAGCGCCTACGAGCAGTACTTC. It specifies CASSIVLPPSGSAYEQYF.